This T cell receptor (beta chain) was sequenced in a study of OX40 agonist ivuxolimab in advanced cancers. The overall study: Three individuals attained partial responses, comprising one hepatocellular carcinoma case and two cutaneous melanoma cases. Findings and limits, study-wide: Blood T cells, both CD4+ and CD8+, expanded clonally by week 6 at 0.1 to 3.0 mg/kg.

Generated by immunoSEQ multiplex PCR, the TCRdb table keeps only in-frame clones and is missing some. The top ten clones hold about 0.31% of a sample with 100,000 or so clones, 90% of them seen once. In regard to this clone: The target antigen is unknown.

Germline V gene data show CDR1 as SQVTM and CDR2 as ANQGSEA. The CDR3 sequence is 15 residues long. Trimming removed 7 bases from V and 4 bases from J; junction bases left unmatched: 9. V gene TRBV29-1 combines with J gene TRBJ2-1, with 11 bases lining up with TRBD1. This TCR was recovered from an adult with an advanced solid tumor such as melanoma, head and neck, liver or kidney cancer. The sequences come from CD4+ or CD8+ T cells sorted from blood, collected in a trial of the OX40 agonist ivuxolimab. The CDR3 DNA sequence: TGCAGCGCAGGACAGGGGGCGAATAGGTACAATGAGCAGTTCTTC. It yields the protein CSAGQGANRYNEQFF.